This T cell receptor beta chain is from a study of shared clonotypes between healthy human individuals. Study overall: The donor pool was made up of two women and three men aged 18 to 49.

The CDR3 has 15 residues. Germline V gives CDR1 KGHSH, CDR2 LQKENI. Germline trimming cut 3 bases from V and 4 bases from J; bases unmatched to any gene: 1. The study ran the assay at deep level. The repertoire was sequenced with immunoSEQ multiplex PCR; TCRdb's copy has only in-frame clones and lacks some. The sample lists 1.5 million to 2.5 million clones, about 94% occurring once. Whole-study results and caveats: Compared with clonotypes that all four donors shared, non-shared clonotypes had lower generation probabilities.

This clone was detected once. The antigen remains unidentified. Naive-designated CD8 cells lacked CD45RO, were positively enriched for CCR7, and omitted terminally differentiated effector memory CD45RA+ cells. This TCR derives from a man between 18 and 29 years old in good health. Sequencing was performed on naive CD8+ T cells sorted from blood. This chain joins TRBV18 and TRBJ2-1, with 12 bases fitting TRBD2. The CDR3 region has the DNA TGTGCCAGCTCACCCGGGACTAGCGGGTACAATGAGCAGTTCTTC. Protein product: CASSPGTSGYNEQFF.